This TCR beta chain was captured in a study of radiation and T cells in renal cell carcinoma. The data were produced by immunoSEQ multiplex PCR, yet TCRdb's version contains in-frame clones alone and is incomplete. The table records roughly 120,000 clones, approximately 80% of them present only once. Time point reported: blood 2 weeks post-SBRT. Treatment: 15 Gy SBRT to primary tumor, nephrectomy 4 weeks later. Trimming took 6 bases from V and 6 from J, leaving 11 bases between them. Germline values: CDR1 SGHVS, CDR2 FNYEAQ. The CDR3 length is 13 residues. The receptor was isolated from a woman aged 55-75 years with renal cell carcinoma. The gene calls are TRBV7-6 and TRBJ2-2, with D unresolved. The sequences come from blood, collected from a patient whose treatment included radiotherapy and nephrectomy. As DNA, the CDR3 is TGTGCCAGCAGGCCTACTGTCGCCGGGGAGCTGTTTTTT. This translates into CASRPTVAGELFF.